The source of this TCR beta chain is a study of cytomegalovirus exposure and HLA in healthy donors. Points from the study as a whole: Altogether, 164 TCR beta chains were recorded as cytomegalovirus-associated. Likely technical artifact: a cluster of highly shared sequence variants.

The length of the CDR3 is 14 residues. Germline CDR1 is WSHSY and CDR2 is SAAADI. With 6 bases clipped from V and 1 base from J, the junction kept 1 base outside the gene matches. Participants comprised healthy donors of bone marrow. Concerning this clone: Its antigen is unknown.

The PCR contained 60 Vbeta and 13 Jbeta primers. Generated by immunoSEQ multiplex PCR, the TCRdb table keeps only in-frame clones and is missing some. There are about 140,000 clones in the sample; about four fifths occur only once, and over 2% lies in the top ten. The TCR comes from a man aged 25-45 years in good health and CMV-seronegative. The chain has TRBV10-2 and TRBJ1-5, with TRBD1 matching 9 bases. The sample was PBMCs. The CDR3 sequence is CASRGQGSNQPQHF. For the CDR3, the DNA is TGCGCCAGCAGGGGACAGGGAAGCAATCAGCCCCAGCATTTT.